The clone carrying this TCR beta chain came up many times. Its target is unknown. Isolation of naive CD8 T cells was achieved by sorting on a CD8+CD4-CCR7+CD45RA+ phenotype. Trimming stripped 2 bases from V and 5 bases from J, with 12 bases between. The CDR3 spans 14 residues. Germline values: CDR1 MNHEY, CDR2 SVGAGI. This sample was included in a study of molecular identifiers for immune sequencing clone quantification. Study-level findings and limits: Shared barcodes on identical TCR molecules could underestimate the sizes of highly expanded clones. Clones above 20 RNA copies contained over 98% of effector molecules and under 1% of naive molecules.

Making the bulk TCR libraries relied on previously described methods and listed TCR primers. TCRdb passed the PCR reads through MiXCR, listing each CDR3 protein once. The sample carries about 640,000 distinct CDR3 sequences, about 20% recorded once. J is TRBJ1-1 and V is TRBV6-5; D unclear. The source material was naive CD8+ T cells from blood, with Jurkat cell RNA spiked in. The subset was: FACS-sorted CD8+CD4-CCR7+CD45RA+ naive T cells. The sequence was obtained from a human donor in good health. Some libraries in this study had Jurkat cell RNA spiked in. CDR3 nucleotides: TGTGCCAGCAGTTACGGCCAATTGTCAACTGAAGCTTTCTTT. This sequence encodes CASSYGQLSTEAFF.